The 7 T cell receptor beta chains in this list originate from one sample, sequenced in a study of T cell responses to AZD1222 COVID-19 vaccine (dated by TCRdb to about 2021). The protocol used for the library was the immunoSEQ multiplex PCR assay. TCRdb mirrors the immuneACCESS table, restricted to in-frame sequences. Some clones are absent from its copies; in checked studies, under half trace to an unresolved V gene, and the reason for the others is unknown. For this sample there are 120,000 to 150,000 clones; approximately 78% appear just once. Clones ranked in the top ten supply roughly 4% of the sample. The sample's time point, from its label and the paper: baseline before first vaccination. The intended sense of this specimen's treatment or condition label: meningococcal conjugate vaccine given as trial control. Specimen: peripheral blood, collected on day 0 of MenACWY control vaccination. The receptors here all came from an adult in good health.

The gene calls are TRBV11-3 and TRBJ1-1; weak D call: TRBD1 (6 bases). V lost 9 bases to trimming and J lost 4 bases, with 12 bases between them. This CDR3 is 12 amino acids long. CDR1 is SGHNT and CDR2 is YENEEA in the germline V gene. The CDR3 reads CARPDRSTEAFF. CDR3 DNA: TGTGCCAGACCAGACAGGAGCACTGAAGCTTTCTTT.

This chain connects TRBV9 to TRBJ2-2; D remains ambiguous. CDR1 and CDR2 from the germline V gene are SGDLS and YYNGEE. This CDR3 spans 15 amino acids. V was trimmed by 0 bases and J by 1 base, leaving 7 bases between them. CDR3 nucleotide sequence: TGTGCCAGCAGCGTAGGTGGCCGGAACACCGGGGAGCTGTTTTTT. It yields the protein CASSVGGRNTGELFF.

The CDR3 reads CASSALHINTGELFF. The DNA of the CDR3 is TGTGCCAGCAGTGCGTTACACATTAACACCGGGGAGCTGTTTTTT. The gene calls are TRBV25-1 and TRBJ2-2; D not resolved. Germline V gene sequence: CDR1 MGHDK, CDR2 SYGVNS. V dropped 4 bases and J dropped 2 bases, with 11 bases sitting between them. The length of the CDR3 is 15 residues.

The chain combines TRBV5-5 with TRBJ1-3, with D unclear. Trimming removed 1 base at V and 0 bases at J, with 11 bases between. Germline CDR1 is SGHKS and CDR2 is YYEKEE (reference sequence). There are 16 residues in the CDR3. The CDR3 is CASSLSLGVSGNTIYF. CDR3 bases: TGTGCCAGCAGCTTGAGCCTTGGGGTCTCTGGAAACACCATATATTTT.

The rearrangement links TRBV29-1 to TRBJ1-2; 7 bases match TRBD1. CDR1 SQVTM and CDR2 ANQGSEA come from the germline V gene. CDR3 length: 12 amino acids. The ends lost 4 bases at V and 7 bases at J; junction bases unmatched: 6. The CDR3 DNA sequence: TGCAGCGTTGGACAGGGAGGAGCTGGCTACACCTTC. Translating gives CSVGQGGAGYTF.

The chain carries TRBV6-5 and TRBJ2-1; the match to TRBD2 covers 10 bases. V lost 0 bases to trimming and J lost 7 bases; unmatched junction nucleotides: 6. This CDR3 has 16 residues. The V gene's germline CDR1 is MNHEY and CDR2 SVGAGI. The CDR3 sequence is CASSYSISGGGNEQFF. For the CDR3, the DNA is TGTGCCAGCAGTTACTCGATCAGCGGGGGGGGAAATGAGCAGTTCTTC.

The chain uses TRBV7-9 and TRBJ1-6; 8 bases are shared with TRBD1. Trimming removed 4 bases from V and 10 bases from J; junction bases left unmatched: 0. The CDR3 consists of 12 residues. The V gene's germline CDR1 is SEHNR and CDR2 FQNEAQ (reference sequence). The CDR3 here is CASSSGGSPLHF. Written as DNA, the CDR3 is TGTGCCAGCAGCTCAGGGGGCTCACCCCTCCACTTT. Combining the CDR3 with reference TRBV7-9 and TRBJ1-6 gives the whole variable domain DTGVSQNPRHKITKRGQNVTFRCDPISEHNRLYWYRQTLGQGPEFLTYFQNEAQLEKSRLLSDRFSAERPKGSFSTLEIQRTEQGDSAMYLCASSSGGSPLHFGNGTRLTVT.